This TCR beta chain was captured in a study of regulatory T cells in long-lasting Graves disease. At the level of the study: Patients with new Graves' disease had used antithyroid drugs below 3 months.

To make TCR beta libraries, researchers used iRepertoire HTBI primers and Arm-PCR of CDR3 regions. TCRdb re-called the multiplex PCR reads through MiXCR, storing one row per CDR3 protein. The sample gives 530,000 or so distinct CDR3 sequences, roughly 12% of which show up once; roughly 9.7% is in the top ten. Study-wide points: The study found TRBV28, TRBJ1-2 and TRBJ2-5 favored in persistent disease.

The CDR3 length is 15 residues. The V gene lost 0 bases and the J gene lost 6 bases, with 17 bases spanning the gap. CDR1 is GTSNPN, CDR2 SVGIG, per germline (reference sequence). A word on this clonotype: What it binds is unknown.

Time point given: newly diagnosed GD, antithyroid drugs for less than 3 months. Scientists built the TCR library using RNA that was extracted from PBMCs. These records were also assigned to another study, of T cells in Graves' hyperthyroidism and ophthalmopathy. That work states: Graves' hyperthyroidism is called stable when ophthalmopathy does not progress within 18 months. Ophthalmopathy was told apart from stable hyperthyroidism by a 13 V-J model.

The genes are TRBV30 and TRBJ1-2; no firm D call. Material: peripheral blood mononuclear cells (PBMCs), obtained at new diagnosis, from a patient treated with antithyroid drugs. The sequence was obtained from a man aged 25-45 years with Graves disease. This chain's CDR3 is CAWSVDDLGSHGYTF. CDR3 sequence (DNA): TGTGCCTGGAGTGTCGACGATTTGGGCTCCCATGGCTACACCTTC.